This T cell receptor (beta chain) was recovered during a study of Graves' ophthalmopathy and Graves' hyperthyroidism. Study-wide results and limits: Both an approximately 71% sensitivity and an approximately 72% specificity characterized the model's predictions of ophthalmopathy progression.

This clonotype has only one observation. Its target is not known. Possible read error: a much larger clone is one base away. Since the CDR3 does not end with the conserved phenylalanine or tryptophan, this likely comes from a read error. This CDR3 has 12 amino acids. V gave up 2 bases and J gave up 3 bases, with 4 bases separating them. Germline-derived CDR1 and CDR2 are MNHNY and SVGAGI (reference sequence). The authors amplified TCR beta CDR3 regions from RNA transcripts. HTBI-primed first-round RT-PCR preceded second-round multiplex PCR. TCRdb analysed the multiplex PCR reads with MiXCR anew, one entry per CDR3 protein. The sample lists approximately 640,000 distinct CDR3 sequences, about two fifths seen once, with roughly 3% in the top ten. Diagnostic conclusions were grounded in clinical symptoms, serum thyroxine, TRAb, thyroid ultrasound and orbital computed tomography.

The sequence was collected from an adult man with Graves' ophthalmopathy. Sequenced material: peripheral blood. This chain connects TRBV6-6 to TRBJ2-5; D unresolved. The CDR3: CASSYAKETQYV. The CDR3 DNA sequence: TGTGCCAGCAGTTACGCAAAAGAGACCCAGTACGTC.